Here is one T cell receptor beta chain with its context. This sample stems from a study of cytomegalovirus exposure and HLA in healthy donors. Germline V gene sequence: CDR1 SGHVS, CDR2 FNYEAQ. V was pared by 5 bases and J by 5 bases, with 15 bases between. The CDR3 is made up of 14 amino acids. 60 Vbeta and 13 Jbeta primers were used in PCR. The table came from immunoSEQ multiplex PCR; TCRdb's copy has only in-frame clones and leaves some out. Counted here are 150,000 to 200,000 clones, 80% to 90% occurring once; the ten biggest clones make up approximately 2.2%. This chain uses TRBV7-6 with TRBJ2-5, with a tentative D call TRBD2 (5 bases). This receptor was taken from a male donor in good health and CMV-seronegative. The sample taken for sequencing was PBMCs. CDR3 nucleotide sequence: TGTGCCAGCAGCGCGAGGGAGCACTGGGAGACCCAGTACTTC. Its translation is CASSAREHWETQYF.